Sequencing of this T cell receptor (beta chain) was carried out in a study of blood T cell repertoires in COVID-19. As for the study in general: Material from acute and convalescent COVID-19 was sourced from the United States, Italy and Spain. PBMCs, B-cell-depleted T cells, or T cells provided the cDNA or gDNA that made up the material.

Germline V CDR1 and CDR2: MNHEY, SVGAGI. The CDR3 sequence is 15 residues long. Unmatched junction bases numbered 14, after V lost 8 bases and J lost 4 bases. Original handling: Using reference gene primer amplification, nucleated cell counts were estimated. Produced via immunoSEQ multiplex PCR; TCRdb's table is partial and in-frame only. The V and J calls and clone size come from that table; D and trimming were worked out from the DNA. The sample holds about 490,000 clones, approximately 83% seen once. This TCR came from a human donor in a cohort sampled during active COVID-19. The genes are TRBV6-5 and TRBJ2-7; 7 nucleotides align to TRBD2. What was sequenced was peripheral blood. The CDR3: CASSTDGGEGYEQYF. The CDR3 DNA reads TGTGCCAGCTCCACCGACGGCGGGGAGGGGTACGAGCAGTACTTC.